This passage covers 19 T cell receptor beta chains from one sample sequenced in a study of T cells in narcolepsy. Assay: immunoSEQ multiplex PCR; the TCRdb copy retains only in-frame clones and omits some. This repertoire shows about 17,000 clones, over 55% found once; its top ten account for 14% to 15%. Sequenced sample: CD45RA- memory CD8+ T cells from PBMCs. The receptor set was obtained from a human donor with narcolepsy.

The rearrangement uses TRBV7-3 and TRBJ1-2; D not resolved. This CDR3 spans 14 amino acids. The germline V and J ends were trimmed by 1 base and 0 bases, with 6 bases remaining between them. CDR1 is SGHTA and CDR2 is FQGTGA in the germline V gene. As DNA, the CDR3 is TGTGCCAGCAGCTTAATCAATTCTAACTATGGCTACACCTTC. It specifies CASSLINSNYGYTF.

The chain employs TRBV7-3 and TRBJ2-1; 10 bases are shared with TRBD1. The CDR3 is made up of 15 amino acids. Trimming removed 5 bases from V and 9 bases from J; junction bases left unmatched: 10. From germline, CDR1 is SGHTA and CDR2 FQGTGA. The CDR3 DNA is TGTGCCAGCAGCCTTTCTGGGACAGGGGACACTGAGCAGTTCTTC. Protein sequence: CASSLSGTGDTEQFF.

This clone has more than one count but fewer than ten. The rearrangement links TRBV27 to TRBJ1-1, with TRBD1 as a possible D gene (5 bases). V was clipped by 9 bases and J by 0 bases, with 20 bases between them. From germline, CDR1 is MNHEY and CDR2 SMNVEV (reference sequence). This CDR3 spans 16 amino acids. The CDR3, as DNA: TGTGCCAGTGCCGTTTCGTGGGGGGAAATGAACACTGAAGCTTTCTTT. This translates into CASAVSWGEMNTEAFF.

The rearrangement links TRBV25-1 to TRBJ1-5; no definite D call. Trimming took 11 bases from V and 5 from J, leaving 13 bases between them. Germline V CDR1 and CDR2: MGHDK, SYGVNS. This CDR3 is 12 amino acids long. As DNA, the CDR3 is TGTGCCTTAAGGAGGGTCCATCAGCCCCAGCATTTT. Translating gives CALRRVHQPQHF.

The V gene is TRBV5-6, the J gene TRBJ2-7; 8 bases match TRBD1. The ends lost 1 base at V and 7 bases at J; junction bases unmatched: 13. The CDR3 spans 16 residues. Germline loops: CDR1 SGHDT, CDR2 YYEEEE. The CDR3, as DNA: TGTGCCAGCAGCTTGCGTGGCAGGGGGCGACCGTGGGAGCAGTACTTC. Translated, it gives CASSLRGRGRPWEQYF.

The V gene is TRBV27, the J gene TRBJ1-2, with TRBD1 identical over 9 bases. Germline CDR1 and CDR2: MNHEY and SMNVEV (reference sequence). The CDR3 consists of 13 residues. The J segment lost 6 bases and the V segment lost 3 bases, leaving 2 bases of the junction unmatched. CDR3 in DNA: TGTGCCAGCAGTTTGGGGACAGGGAATGGCTACACCTTC. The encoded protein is CASSLGTGNGYTF.

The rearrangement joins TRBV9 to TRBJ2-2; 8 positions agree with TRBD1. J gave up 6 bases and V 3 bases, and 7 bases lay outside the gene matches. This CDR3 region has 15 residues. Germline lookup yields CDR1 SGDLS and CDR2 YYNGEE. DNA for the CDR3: TGTGCCAGCAGCGCTGGACAGGGTCTCGCCGGGGAGCTGTTTTTT. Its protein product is CASSAGQGLAGELFF. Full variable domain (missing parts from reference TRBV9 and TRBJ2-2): DSGVTQTPKHLITATGQRVTLRCSPRSGDLSVYWYQQSLDQGLQFLIQYYNGEERAKGNILERFSAQQFPDLHSELNLSSLELGDSALYFCASSAGQGLAGELFFGEGSRLTVL.

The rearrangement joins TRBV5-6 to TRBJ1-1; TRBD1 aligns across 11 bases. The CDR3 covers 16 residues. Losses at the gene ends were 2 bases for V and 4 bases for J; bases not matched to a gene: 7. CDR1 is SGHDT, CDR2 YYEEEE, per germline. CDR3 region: CASSFGQGAGGTEAFF. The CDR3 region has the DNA TGTGCCAGCAGCTTTGGACAGGGGGCAGGGGGCACTGAAGCTTTCTTT.

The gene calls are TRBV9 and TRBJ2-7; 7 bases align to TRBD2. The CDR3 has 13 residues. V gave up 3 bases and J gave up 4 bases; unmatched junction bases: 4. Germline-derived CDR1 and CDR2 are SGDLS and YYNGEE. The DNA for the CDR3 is TGTGCCAGCAGCGGAGGGGAGGGGTACGAGCAGTACTTC. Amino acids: CASSGGEGYEQYF.

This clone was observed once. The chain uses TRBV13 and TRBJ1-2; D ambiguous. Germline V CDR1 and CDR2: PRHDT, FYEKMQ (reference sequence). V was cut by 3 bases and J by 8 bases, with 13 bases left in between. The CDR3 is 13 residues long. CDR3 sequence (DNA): TGTGCCAGCAGCTTCCGGAGTCAACAAGGCTACACCTTC. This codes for CASSFRSQQGYTF.

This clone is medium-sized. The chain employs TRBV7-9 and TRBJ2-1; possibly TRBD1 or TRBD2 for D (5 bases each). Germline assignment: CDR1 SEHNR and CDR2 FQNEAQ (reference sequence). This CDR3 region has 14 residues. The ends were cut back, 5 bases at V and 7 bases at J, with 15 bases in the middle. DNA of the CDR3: TGTGCCAGCAGCACACCGGGACCGAAGAATGAGCAGTTCTTC. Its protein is CASSTPGPKNEQFF.

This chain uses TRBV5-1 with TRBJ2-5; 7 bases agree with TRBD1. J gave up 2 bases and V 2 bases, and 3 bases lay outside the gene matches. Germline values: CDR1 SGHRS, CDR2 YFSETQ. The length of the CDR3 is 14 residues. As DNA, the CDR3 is TGCGCCAGCAGCTTTATGGGACAGCAAGAGACCCAGTACTTC. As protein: CASSFMGQQETQYF. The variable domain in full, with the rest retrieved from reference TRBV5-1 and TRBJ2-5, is KAGVTQTPRYLIKTRGQQVTLSCSPISGHRSVSWYQQTPGQGLQFLFEYFSETQRNKGNFPGRFSGRQFSNSRSEMNVSTLELGDSALYLCASSFMGQQETQYFGPGTRLLVL.

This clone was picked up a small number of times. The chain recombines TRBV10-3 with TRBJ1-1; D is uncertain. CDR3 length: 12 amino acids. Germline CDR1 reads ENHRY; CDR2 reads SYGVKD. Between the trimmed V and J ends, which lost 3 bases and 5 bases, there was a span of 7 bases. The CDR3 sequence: CAISEAGTEAFF. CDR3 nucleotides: TGTGCCATCAGTGAAGCCGGAACTGAAGCTTTCTTT.

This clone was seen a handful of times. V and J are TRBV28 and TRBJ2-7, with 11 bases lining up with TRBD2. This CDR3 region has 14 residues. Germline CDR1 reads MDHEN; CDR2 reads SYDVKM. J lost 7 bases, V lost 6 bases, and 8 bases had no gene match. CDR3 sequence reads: CASRLAGVRKEQYF. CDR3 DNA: TGTGCCAGCAGACTAGCGGGAGTCCGGAAGGAGCAGTACTTC.

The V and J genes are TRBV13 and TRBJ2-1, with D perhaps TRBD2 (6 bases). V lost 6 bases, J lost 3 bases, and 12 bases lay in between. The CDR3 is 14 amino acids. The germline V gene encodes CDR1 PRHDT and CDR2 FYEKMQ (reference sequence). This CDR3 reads CASRFQGGYNEQFF. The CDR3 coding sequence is TGTGCCAGCAGATTTCAGGGAGGCTACAATGAGCAGTTCTTC.

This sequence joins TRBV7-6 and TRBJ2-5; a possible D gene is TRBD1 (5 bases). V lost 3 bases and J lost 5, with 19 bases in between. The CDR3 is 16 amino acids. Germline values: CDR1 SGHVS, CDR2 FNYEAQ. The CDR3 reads CASSFDPRQAGETQYF. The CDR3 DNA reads TGTGCCAGCAGCTTCGACCCCAGGCAAGCAGGGGAGACCCAGTACTTC.

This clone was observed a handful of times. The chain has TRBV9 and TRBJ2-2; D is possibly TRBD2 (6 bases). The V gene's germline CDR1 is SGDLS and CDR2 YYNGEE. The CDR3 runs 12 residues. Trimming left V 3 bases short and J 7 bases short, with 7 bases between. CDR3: CASSAGDGELFF. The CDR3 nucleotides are TGTGCCAGCAGCGCGGGGGACGGGGAGCTGTTTTTT.

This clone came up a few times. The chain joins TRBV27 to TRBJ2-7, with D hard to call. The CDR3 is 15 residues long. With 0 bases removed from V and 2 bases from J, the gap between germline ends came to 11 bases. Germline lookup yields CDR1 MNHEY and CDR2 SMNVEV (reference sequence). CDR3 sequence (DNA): TGTGCCAGCAGTTTATCGATTCAGACGACCTACGAGCAGTACTTC. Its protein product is CASSLSIQTTYEQYF.

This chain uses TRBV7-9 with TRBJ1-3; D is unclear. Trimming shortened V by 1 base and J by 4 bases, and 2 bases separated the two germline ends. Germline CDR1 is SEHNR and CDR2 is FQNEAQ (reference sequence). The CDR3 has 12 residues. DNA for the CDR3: TGTGCCAGCAGCTTAGAAGGAAACACCATATATTTT. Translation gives CASSLEGNTIYF.